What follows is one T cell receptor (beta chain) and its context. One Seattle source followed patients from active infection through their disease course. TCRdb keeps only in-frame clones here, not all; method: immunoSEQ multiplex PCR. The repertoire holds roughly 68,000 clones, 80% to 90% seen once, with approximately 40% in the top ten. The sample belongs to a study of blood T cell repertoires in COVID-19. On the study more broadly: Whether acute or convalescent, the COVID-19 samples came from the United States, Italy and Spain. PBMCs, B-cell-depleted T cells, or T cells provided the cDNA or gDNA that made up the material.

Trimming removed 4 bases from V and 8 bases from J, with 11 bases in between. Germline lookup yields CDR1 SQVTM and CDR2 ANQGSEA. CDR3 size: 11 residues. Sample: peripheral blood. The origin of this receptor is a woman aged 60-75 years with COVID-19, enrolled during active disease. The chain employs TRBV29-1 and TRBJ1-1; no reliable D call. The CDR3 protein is CSVVPVREAFF. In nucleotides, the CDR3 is TGCAGCGTTGTCCCAGTTCGCGAAGCTTTCTTT.